The 3 T cell receptor beta chains reported below all come from one sample, sequenced in a study of blood T cells in healthy people across ages. PCR was performed a second time for about 7 to 11 cycles using a sample-barcoded 5' primer and a J-beta primer mix. TCRdb used MiXCR to reprocess the 5' RACE reads, holding one entry per CDR3 protein. The sample has about 800,000 distinct CDR3 sequences, 55% to 75% seen once. Source material: blood. The receptors stem from a man aged 25 to 40 in good health.

The chain joins TRBV7-9 to TRBJ2-1; a possible D gene is TRBD2 (6 bases). V gave up 4 bases and J gave up 6 bases, with 13 bases separating them. This CDR3 has 14 residues. Germline CDR1 is SEHNR and CDR2 is FQNEAQ (reference sequence). CDR3 DNA: TGTGCCAGCAGCTCGGTAGCGGTAATCAATGAGCAGTTCTTC. Translating gives CASSSVAVINEQFF.

The CDR3 loop is CSAPPRVSTDTQYF. As DNA, the CDR3 is TGCAGTGCTCCCCCTAGGGTCAGCACAGATACGCAGTATTTT. The V and J genes are TRBV20-1 and TRBJ2-3; D ambiguous. This CDR3 is built from 14 residues. The V gene's germline CDR1 is DFQATT and CDR2 SNEGSKA (reference sequence). V lost 5 bases and J 0 bases, leaving 12 bases between the germline ends.

This clonotype has only one observation. The V call is TRBV20-1, the J call TRBJ2-7; 14 bases agree with TRBD2. Germline CDR1 reads DFQATT; CDR2 reads SNEGSKA (reference sequence). The junction had 12 bases not matched to a gene; V was cut back by 6 bases and J by 5 bases. The CDR3 contains 16 residues. The DNA of the CDR3 is TGCAGTGCCTCAGAACGGGGACTAGCGGGAGCGGACGAGCAGTACTTC. This encodes CSASERGLAGADEQYF.